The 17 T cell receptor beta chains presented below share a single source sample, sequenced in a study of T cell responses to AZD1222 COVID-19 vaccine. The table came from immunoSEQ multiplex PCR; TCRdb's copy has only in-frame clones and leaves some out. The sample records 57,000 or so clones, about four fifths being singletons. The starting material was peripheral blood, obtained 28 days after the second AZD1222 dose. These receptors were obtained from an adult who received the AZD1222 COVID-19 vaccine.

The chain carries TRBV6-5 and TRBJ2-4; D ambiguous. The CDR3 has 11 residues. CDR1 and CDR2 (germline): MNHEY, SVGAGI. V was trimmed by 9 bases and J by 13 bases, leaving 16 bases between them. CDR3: CARLGHSGQYF. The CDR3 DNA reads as TGTGCCAGACTCGGCCACTCGGGCCAGTACTTC.

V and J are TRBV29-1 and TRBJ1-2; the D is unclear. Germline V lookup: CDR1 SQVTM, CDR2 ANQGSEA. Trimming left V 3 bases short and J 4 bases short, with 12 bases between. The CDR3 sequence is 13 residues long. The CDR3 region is CSVETNIGYGYTF. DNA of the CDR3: TGCAGCGTTGAGACAAATATAGGCTATGGCTACACCTTC.

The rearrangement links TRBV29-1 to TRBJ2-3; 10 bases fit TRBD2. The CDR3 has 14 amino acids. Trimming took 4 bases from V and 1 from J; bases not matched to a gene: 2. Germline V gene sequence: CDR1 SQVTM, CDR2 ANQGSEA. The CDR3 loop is CSVGLAGGTDTQYF. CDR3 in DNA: TGCAGCGTTGGTCTAGCGGGAGGCACAGATACGCAGTATTTT.

The CDR3 DNA sequence: TGTGCCAGCAGCGGTACGGGGCGGGAGACCCAGTACTTC. Protein: CASSGTGRETQYF. The rearrangement links TRBV9 to TRBJ2-5, with D perhaps being TRBD1 or TRBD2 (5 bases each). Trimming cost V 3 bases and J 5 bases, with 11 bases left between them. CDR1 and CDR2 (germline): SGDLS, YYNGEE. The length of the CDR3 is 13 residues.

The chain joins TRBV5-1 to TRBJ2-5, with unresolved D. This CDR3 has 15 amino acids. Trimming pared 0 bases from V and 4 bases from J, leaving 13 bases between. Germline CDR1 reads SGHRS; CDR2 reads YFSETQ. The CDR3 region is CASSLVGFPPETQYF. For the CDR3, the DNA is TGCGCCAGCAGCTTGGTAGGCTTCCCCCCAGAGACCCAGTACTTC.

CDR3 in DNA: TGTGCCAGCATTTCGACAGGGCCAAACACTGAAGCTTTCTTT. Amino acids: CASISTGPNTEAFF. The genes are TRBV2 and TRBJ1-1; 7 nucleotides align to TRBD1. This CDR3 is built from 14 residues. After removal of 7 bases from V and 2 bases from J, the junction contained 7 bases not matched to a gene. The germline V gene has CDR1 SNHLY and CDR2 FYNNEI.

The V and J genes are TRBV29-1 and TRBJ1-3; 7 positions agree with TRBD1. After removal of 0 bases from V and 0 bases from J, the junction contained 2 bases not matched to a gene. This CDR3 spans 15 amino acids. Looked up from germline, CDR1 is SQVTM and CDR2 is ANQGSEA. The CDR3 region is CSVEERGLSGNTIYF. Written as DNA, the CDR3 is TGCAGCGTTGAAGAAAGGGGGCTCTCTGGAAACACCATATATTTT.

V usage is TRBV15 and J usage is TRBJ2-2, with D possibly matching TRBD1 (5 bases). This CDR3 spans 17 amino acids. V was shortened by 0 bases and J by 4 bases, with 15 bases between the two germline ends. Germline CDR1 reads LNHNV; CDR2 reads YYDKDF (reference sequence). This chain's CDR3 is CATSRDQPLRGTGELFF. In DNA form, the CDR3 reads TGTGCCACCAGCAGAGATCAGCCCCTAAGGGGCACCGGGGAGCTGTTTTTT.

The DNA of the CDR3 is TGTGCCAGCACCCAGGGGCAGGGATTAGGAGGCTACACCTTC. Its translation is CASTQGQGLGGYTF. The V and J genes are TRBV6-5 and TRBJ1-2; tentative D call: TRBD1 (6 bases). The CDR3 covers 14 residues. The germline gives CDR1 MNHEY, CDR2 SVGAGI. V lost 7 bases and J 8 bases, leaving 20 bases between the germline ends.

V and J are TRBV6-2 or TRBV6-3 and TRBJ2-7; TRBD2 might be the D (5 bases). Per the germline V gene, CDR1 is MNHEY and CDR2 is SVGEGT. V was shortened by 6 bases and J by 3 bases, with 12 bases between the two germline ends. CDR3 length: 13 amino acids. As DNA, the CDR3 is TGTGCCAGCAGCTTCGGGGTCAGCTACGAGCAGTACTTC. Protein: CASSFGVSYEQYF.

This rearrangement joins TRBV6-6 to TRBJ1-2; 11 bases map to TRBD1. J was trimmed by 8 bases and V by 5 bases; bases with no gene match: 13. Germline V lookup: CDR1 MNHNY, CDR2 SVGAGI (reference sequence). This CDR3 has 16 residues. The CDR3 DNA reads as TGTGCCAGCAGTACCAGGCCCGGGACAGGGGGTCGAGGCTACACCTTC. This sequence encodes CASSTRPGTGGRGYTF.

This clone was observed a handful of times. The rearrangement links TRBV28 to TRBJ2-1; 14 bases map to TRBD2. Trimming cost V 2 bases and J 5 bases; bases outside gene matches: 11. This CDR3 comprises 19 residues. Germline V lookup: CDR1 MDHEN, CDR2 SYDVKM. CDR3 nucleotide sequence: TGTGCCAGCAGTTTACTTTTTGGGACTAGCGGGAGAGTCGACAATGAGCAGTTCTTC. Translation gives CASSLLFGTSGRVDNEQFF. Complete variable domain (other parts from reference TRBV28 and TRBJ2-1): DVKVTQSSRYLVKRTGEKVFLECVQDMDHENMFWYRQDPGLGLRLIYFSYDVKMKEKGDIPEGYSVSREKKERFSLILESASTNQTSMYLCASSLLFGTSGRVDNEQFFGPGTRLTVL.

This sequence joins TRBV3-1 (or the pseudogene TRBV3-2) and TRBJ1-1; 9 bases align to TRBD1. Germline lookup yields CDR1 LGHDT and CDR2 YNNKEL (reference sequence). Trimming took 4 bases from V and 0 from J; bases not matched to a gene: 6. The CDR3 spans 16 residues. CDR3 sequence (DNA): TGTGCCAGCAGCCCTCCCGGGACAGGGCTGAACACTGAAGCTTTCTTT. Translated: CASSPPGTGLNTEAFF.

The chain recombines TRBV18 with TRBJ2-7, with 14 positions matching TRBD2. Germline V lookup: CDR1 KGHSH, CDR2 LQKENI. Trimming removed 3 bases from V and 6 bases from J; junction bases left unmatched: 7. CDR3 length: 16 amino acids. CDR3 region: CASSPAGLAGAGEQYF. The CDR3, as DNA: TGTGCCAGCTCACCGGCGGGACTAGCGGGAGCCGGCGAGCAGTACTTC.

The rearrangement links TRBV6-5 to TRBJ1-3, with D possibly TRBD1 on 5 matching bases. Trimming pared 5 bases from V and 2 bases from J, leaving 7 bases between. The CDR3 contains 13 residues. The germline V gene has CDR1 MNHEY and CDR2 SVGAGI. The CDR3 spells CASSRGTGNTIYF. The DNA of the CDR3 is TGTGCCAGCAGTCGGGGGACTGGAAACACCATATATTTT.

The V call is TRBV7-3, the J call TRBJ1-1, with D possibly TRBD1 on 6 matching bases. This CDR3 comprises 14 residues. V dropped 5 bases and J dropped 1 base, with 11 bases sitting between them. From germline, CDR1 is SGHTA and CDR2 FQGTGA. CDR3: CASSPQGGNTEAFF. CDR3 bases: TGTGCCAGCAGCCCACAGGGAGGGAACACTGAAGCTTTCTTT.

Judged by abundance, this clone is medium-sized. The CDR3 is CAWVPGQGSPLHF. CDR3 coding DNA: TGTGCCTGGGTCCCGGGACAGGGATCACCCCTCCACTTT. The rearrangement joins TRBV30 to TRBJ1-6; 9 bases are a match to TRBD1. Looked up from germline, CDR1 is GTSNPN and CDR2 is SVGIG (reference sequence). Unmatched junction bases numbered 6, after V lost 5 bases and J lost 10 bases. The CDR3 extends over 13 amino acids.